These 8 T cell receptor beta chains were all obtained from the same sample, sequenced in a study of cytomegalovirus exposure and HLA in healthy donors. This PCR relied on a set of 60 Vbeta primers and 13 Jbeta primers. Method: immunoSEQ multiplex PCR; TCRdb's copy keeps in-frame clones and lacks some. The repertoire holds hundreds of thousands of clones, with roughly 84% as singletons. Sequencing used PBMCs. The receptors originated from a girl aged 2 to 10 in good health and CMV-seronegative.

The chain combines TRBV6-4 with TRBJ1-5; D remains unclear. The V end lost 6 bases, the J end lost 4 bases, and 10 bases lay between the germline ends. The length of the CDR3 is 13 residues. The germline CDR1 and CDR2 sequences are MRHNA and SNTAGT. The CDR3 DNA is TGTGCCAGCAGCCCAACGGGAAATCAGCCCCAGCATTTT. This translates into CASSPTGNQPQHF.

This chain uses TRBV2 with TRBJ2-7; 11 nucleotides agree with TRBD2. Per the germline V gene, CDR1 is SNHLY and CDR2 is FYNNEI. Unmatched junction bases numbered 7, after V lost 6 bases and J lost 0 bases. This CDR3 is 16 amino acids long. CDR3 residues: CASSRLAGPSSYEQYF. DNA of the CDR3: TGTGCCAGCAGCAGACTAGCGGGACCAAGCTCCTACGAGCAGTACTTC.

A few counts support this clone. This sample includes further DNA sequences coding for the same CDR3. The V call is TRBV5-1, the J call TRBJ1-3, with D unclear. V was cut by 0 bases and J by 4 bases, with 11 bases left in between. From germline, CDR1 is SGHRS and CDR2 YFSETQ. This CDR3 has 15 residues. The CDR3 region is CASSLARGSGNTIYF. The CDR3 nucleotides are TGCGCCAGCAGCTTGGCCCGAGGATCCGGAAACACCATATATTTT.

This chain uses TRBV4-1 with TRBJ2-7; TRBD2 agrees at 8 bases. The germline V gene has CDR1 MGHRA and CDR2 YSYEKL. The trim removed 4 bases at V and 0 bases at J, leaving 11 bases unmatched. The CDR3 length is 17 residues. As DNA, the CDR3 is TGCGCCAGCAGCCGGATGGCGGGAGCGGGGGACTCCTACGAGCAGTACTTC. Translating it yields CASSRMAGAGDSYEQYF.

The chain employs TRBV11-2 and TRBJ2-1; maybe TRBD2 (6 bases). Trimming shortened V by 5 bases and J by 12 bases, and 20 bases separated the two germline ends. CDR1 and CDR2 (germline): SGHAT, FQNNGV. There are 14 residues in the CDR3. CDR3 in amino acids: CASSNKLVGGRQFF. The DNA of the CDR3 is TGTGCCAGCAGCAATAAACTAGTGGGGGGTCGGCAGTTCTTC.

This clone has more than one count but fewer than ten. The chain links TRBV6-5 to TRBJ1-1; D not certain. This CDR3 is built from 13 residues. Germline CDR1 reads MNHEY; CDR2 reads SVGAGI. Trimming left V 7 bases short and J 4 bases short, with 13 bases between. In DNA form, the CDR3 reads TGTGCCAGCACGTCGGGGTCCGTCACTGAAGCTTTCTTT. Encoded protein: CASTSGSVTEAFF.

This chain joins TRBV6-5 and TRBJ1-4; 8 bases map to TRBD1. V trimming: 2 bases; J trimming: 10 bases; junction bases outside the gene matches: 9. Germline V gene data show CDR1 as MNHEY and CDR2 as SVGAGI. The CDR3 length is 15 residues. In DNA, the CDR3 is TGTGCCAGCAGTTACGGCGTGACAGGGGAAGGAAAACTGTTTTTT. As protein: CASSYGVTGEGKLFF.

A word on this clone: Other DNA sequences in the same sample also yield this CDR3. The chain joins TRBV30 to TRBJ2-7; 9 bases agree with TRBD2. This CDR3 spans 15 amino acids. V shed 4 bases and J 7 bases; nucleotides not matched to a gene: 14. CDR1 and CDR2 (germline): GTSNPN, SVGIG (reference sequence). CDR3 amino acids: CAWNVLGLAGGEQYF. The CDR3 nucleotides are TGTGCCTGGAACGTACTAGGACTGGCGGGAGGGGAGCAGTACTTC. Using reference TRBV30 and TRBJ2-7 for the parts outside the CDR3, the full variable domain is SQTIHQWPATLVQPVGSPLSLECTVEGTSNPNLYWYRQAAGRGLQLLFYSVGIGQISSEVPQNLSASRPQDRQFILSSKKLLLSDSGFYLCAWNVLGLAGGEQYFGPGTRLTVT.